A single sample gave rise to the 9 T cell receptor beta chains below, sequenced in a study of T-cell reconstitution after alpha-beta-depleted transplantation in children. The authors prepared the TCRbeta library with unique molecular identifiers. Each CDR3 protein is one row after TCRdb ran MiXCR on the PCR reads. The sample records roughly 500,000 distinct CDR3 sequences, less than 35% being singletons. Sequencing used PBMCs from the stem cell graft donor, obtained from the stem cell graft. These receptor sequences come from a human donor who donated a stem cell graft to a child with aplastic anemia.

The chain couples TRBV7-2 to TRBJ1-2; D gene uncertain. The CDR3 loop spans 16 amino acids. CDR1 and CDR2 from the germline V gene are SGHTA and FQGNSA. V shed 2 bases and J shed 1 base, with 14 bases lying between them. The CDR3 region has the DNA TGTGCCAGCAGCTTAAACGACGCCAACGGTAACTATGGCTACACCTTC. Translating gives CASSLNDANGNYGYTF. The variable domain in full, completed from reference TRBV7-2 and TRBJ1-2, reads GAGVSQSPSNKVTEKGKDVELRCDPISGHTALYWYRQSLGQGLEFLIYFQGNSAPDKSGLPSDRFSAERTGGSVSTLTIQRTQQEDSAVYLCASSLNDANGNYGYTFGSGTRLTVV.

This clonotype was seen only a few times. The chain uses TRBV15 and TRBJ1-5, with TRBD1 matching over 9 bases. The germline gives CDR1 LNHNV, CDR2 YYDKDF (reference sequence). V was pared by 0 bases and J by 6 bases, with 3 bases of the junction left unmatched. The CDR3 extends over 15 amino acids. This CDR3 is CATSRETGGGQPQHF. The CDR3 bases are TGTGCCACCAGCAGAGAAACAGGGGGCGGTCAGCCCCAGCATTTT.

V and J are TRBV12-3 or TRBV12-4 and TRBJ2-1; 9 nucleotides align to TRBD2. This CDR3 has 16 amino acids. Germline trimming cut 2 bases from V and 7 bases from J; bases unmatched to any gene: 9. CDR3 bases: TGTGCCAGCAGTTTATTGCGGGAGGGCCGGGGAAATGAGCAGTTCTTC. The encoded protein is CASSLLREGRGNEQFF.

The chain carries TRBV20-1 and TRBJ2-2; D gene uncertain. This CDR3 has 13 amino acids. V shed 3 bases and J shed 2 bases, with 7 bases lying between them. Germline CDR1 DFQATT, CDR2 SNEGSKA (reference sequence). The CDR3 region has the DNA TGCAGTGCTAGGGCGGAAAACACCGGGGAGCTGTTTTTT. Its protein is CSARAENTGELFF.

This clonotype was seen a few times. V usage is TRBV12-3 or TRBV12-4 and J usage is TRBJ2-7, with TRBD2 matching 10 bases. The junction had 8 bases not matched to a gene; V was cut back by 3 bases and J by 6 bases. This CDR3 has 15 residues. Here the CDR3 reads CASSFSSGSGFEQYF. CDR3 DNA: TGTGCCAGCAGTTTCTCTAGCGGGAGTGGTTTCGAGCAGTACTTC.

The chain carries TRBV14 and TRBJ2-7; a possible D gene is TRBD1 (5 bases). Germline loops: CDR1 SGHDN, CDR2 FVKESK. The CDR3 is 15 amino acids. The germline V and J ends were trimmed by 3 bases and 0 bases, with 12 bases remaining between them. The CDR3 loop reads CASSHVTDNSYEQYF. The CDR3, as DNA: TGTGCCAGCAGCCACGTCACGGACAACTCCTACGAGCAGTACTTC.

Here the CDR3 DNA reads TGTGCCAGCAGTTACTCGAGGGGCATTGAAAAACTGTTTTTT. As protein: CASSYSRGIEKLFF. This chain connects TRBV6-5 to TRBJ1-4, with a possible D match to TRBD1 (5 bases). The CDR3 covers 14 residues. The V end was cut by 0 bases, the J end by 7 bases, with 9 bases between. In germline, CDR1 is MNHEY, CDR2 SVGAGI.

This clonotype occurred a few times. This chain links TRBV5-1 with TRBJ1-2; TRBD1 might be the D (6 bases). CDR1 SGHRS and CDR2 YFSETQ come from the germline V gene. Trimming shortened V by 1 base and J by 2 bases, and 12 bases separated the two germline ends. CDR3 size: 15 residues. This chain's CDR3 is CASSLTGGANYGYTF. The CDR3 region has the DNA TGCGCCAGCAGCTTGACGGGGGGCGCAAACTATGGCTACACCTTC.

This chain uses TRBV28 with TRBJ1-1; D gene uncertain. V lost 2 bases, J lost 0 bases, and 10 bases lay in between. The CDR3 length is 15 residues. Germline V lookup: CDR1 MDHEN, CDR2 SYDVKM. The DNA of the CDR3 is TGTGCCAGCAGTTTAAGGTCCGTGATGAACACTGAAGCTTTCTTT. It translates to CASSLRSVMNTEAFF.